This TCR beta chain was found in a study of T cell responses to AZD1222 COVID-19 vaccine. Generated by immunoSEQ multiplex PCR, the TCRdb table keeps only in-frame clones and is missing some. This table has approximately 120,000 clones, approximately 88% appearing once. Points on this clone: As yet, its antigen is unknown.

Study results and caveats: Spike was spanned by vaccine-associated CD4 TCRs, with dominance at 160-218 and 743-854. White British people made up most donors, females outnumbered males, and clonal diversity was possibly underestimated.

There are 14 residues in the CDR3. V was shortened by 4 bases and J by 5 bases, with 14 bases between the two germline ends. Germline CDR1 is LNHDA and CDR2 is SQIVND (reference sequence). This TCR was sampled from an adult in good health. V usage is TRBV19 and J usage is TRBJ2-5; D is uncertain. The sample here was peripheral blood, taken on day 0 of AZD1222 vaccination. DNA of the CDR3: TGTGCCAGTAGTAACGCCGCCGCTCAGGAGACCCAGTACTTC. This translates into CASSNAAAQETQYF.